Listed here are 28 T cell receptor beta chains from one sample, sequenced in a study of CD8+CD57+ T cells in acquired aplastic anemia. Patients picked for sequencing had shown CD8+CD57+ cell expansion detected by flow cytometry. TCR beta VDJ combinations and CDR3 sequences were profiled from genomic DNA. TCRdb called the reads again in MiXCR, with one record for every CDR3 protein. The data hold around 200,000 distinct CDR3 sequences, with roughly half observed a single time. Sequences were obtained from sorted CD4+, CD8+, or CD8+CD57+ T cells (not recorded which) from PBMCs. The origin of the receptors is a human donor with aplastic anemia.

The V gene is TRBV10-3, the J gene TRBJ1-5; TRBD1 might be the D (5 bases). The germline CDR1 and CDR2 sequences are ENHRY and SYGVKD. Trimming stripped 5 bases from V and 7 bases from J, with 12 bases between. This CDR3 contains 13 residues. The CDR3 DNA reads TGTGCCATCAGTCAAGGGACCGAGCAGCCCCAGCATTTT. Its protein is CAISQGTEQPQHF.

This clonotype was seen many times. V and J are TRBV9 and TRBJ1-6; a weak D match, TRBD1 (5 bases). The CDR3 has 14 residues. The ends were cut back, 0 bases at V and 10 bases at J, with 11 bases in the middle. Germline V gene lookup returns CDR1 SGDLS and CDR2 YYNGEE. As DNA, the CDR3 is TGTGCCAGCAGCGTAGGGGGGTCAGGATCACCCCTCCACTTT. It is translated as CASSVGGSGSPLHF.

This clonotype was counted at least ten times. The chain is built from TRBV5-1 and TRBJ1-1; D is undetermined. Between the trimmed V and J ends, which lost 0 bases and 5 bases, there was a span of 11 bases. Germline V gene sequence: CDR1 SGHRS, CDR2 YFSETQ. The CDR3 totals 14 residues. This CDR3 reads CASSLEGYPTEAFF. In DNA form, the CDR3 reads TGCGCCAGCAGCTTGGAAGGGTACCCGACTGAAGCTTTCTTT.

Concerning this clonotype itself: At one boundary the junction diverges from the germline segment, which might be a read error. The chain joins TRBV20-1 to TRBJ2-2, with a tentative D call TRBD2 (5 bases). This CDR3 spans 14 amino acids. The germline V gene encodes CDR1 DFQATT and CDR2 SNEGSKA (reference sequence). CDR3 in amino acids: CSAPRIANTGELFF. CDR3 DNA: TGCAGTGCTCCAAGGATCGCGAACACCGGGGAGCTGTTCTTT.

The chain joins TRBV10-1 to TRBJ2-2, with 11 bases lining up with TRBD1. J lost 4 bases, V lost 8 bases, and 6 bases had no gene match. The germline V gene has CDR1 WNHNN and CDR2 SYGVQD (reference sequence). There are 15 residues in the CDR3. The CDR3 is CASGLGTGGTGELFF. The CDR3 DNA follows: TGCGCCAGCGGCTTAGGGACAGGGGGCACCGGGGAGCTGTTTTTT.

The chain is built from TRBV24-1 and TRBJ1-2, with TRBD1 as a possible D gene (5 bases). CDR1 KGHDR and CDR2 SFDVKD come from the germline V gene. V was shortened by 2 bases and J by 7 bases, with 13 bases between the two germline ends. The CDR3 sequence is 14 residues long. CDR3 sequence: CATSDSGTIGGYTF. The CDR3 DNA follows: TGTGCCACCAGTGATTCCGGGACCATCGGTGGCTACACCTTC.

For this clonotype: A read error may explain this, as a much larger clone is one base away. The conserved phenylalanine or tryptophan normally closing the CDR3 is absent here, so this likely arose from a read error. The rearrangement links TRBV5-6 to TRBJ1-2; D unresolved. The CDR3 consists of 14 residues. Looked up from germline, CDR1 is SGHDT and CDR2 is YYEEEE. V was trimmed by 2 bases and J by 4 bases, leaving 12 bases between them. Here the CDR3 DNA reads TGTGCCAGCAGCTTAGAAGCAGGCTTCTATGGCTACACCTCC. Amino acid sequence: CASSLEAGFYGYTS.

The genes are TRBV29-1 and TRBJ1-1; a possible D gene is TRBD1 (6 bases). V lost 7 bases to trimming and J lost 14 bases, with 20 bases between them. CDR1 SQVTM and CDR2 ANQGSEA come from the germline V gene. The CDR3 covers 11 residues. Written as DNA, the CDR3 is TGCAGCGCTACGGACAGCCCTGGAGCCTTCTTT. Amino acids: CSATDSPGAFF.

The chain joins TRBV30 to TRBJ2-7, with TRBD2 matching over 8 bases. The trim removed 4 bases at V and 6 bases at J, leaving 11 bases unmatched. Germline V lookup: CDR1 GTSNPN, CDR2 SVGIG (reference sequence). This CDR3 has 14 amino acids. In nucleotides, the CDR3 is TGTGCCTGGACCTGGCGGGGGGATGGGGGCGAGCAGTACTTC. Protein sequence: CAWTWRGDGGEQYF.

Concerning this clonotype itself: A single base separates this from a much larger clone, so it may be a read error. The chain recombines TRBV6-1 with TRBJ2-5, with TRBD1 matching over 8 bases. The end of the DNA fits TRBJ1-2 better, so the J call may be wrong. Per germline, CDR1 MNHNS and CDR2 SASEGT. The CDR3 sequence is 12 residues long. The CDR3 coding sequence is TGTGCCGCTTCAGGGGGCGCGCGTGGCTACACCTTC. Translation gives CAASGGARGYTF.

This clonotype was counted many times. The gene calls are TRBV12-3 or TRBV12-4 and TRBJ2-1; D gene ambiguous. V was trimmed by 8 bases and J by 5 bases, leaving 22 bases between them. CDR3 size: 16 residues. The CDR3 sequence: CASRLIDGPLHNEQFF. CDR3 sequence (DNA): TGTGCCAGCCGCCTTATAGACGGGCCCCTCCACAATGAGCAGTTCTTC.

This clonotype was seen only a few times. The V gene is TRBV28, the J gene TRBJ1-6, with no clear D. V gave up 3 bases and J gave up 0 bases, with 12 bases separating them. Germline CDR1 and CDR2: MDHEN and SYDVKM. This CDR3 is built from 17 residues. CDR3 bases: TGTGCCAGCAGTTTGGGGAGACGGCACTCCTATAATTCACCCCTCCACTTT. Residues: CASSLGRRHSYNSPLHF.

The chain joins TRBV24-1 to TRBJ2-3, with 10 nucleotides matching TRBD2. The CDR3 covers 15 residues. Germline CDR1 is KGHDR and CDR2 is SFDVKD. With V trimmed by 4 bases and J by 4 bases, 4 bases remained unmatched. This chain's CDR3 is CATSDLLAGPDTQYF. The CDR3 nucleotides are TGTGCCACCAGTGACCTACTAGCGGGACCAGATACGCAGTATTTT.

The chain couples TRBV9 to TRBJ2-3, with D possibly matching TRBD2 (6 bases). The CDR3 has 14 amino acids. V lost 1 base, J lost 2 bases, and 8 bases lay in between. Germline assignment: CDR1 SGDLS and CDR2 YYNGEE. The CDR3: CASSVREYTDTQYF. The CDR3 nucleotides are TGTGCCAGCAGCGTACGGGAGTACACAGATACGCAGTATTTT.

The chain joins TRBV20-1 to TRBJ2-1, with D tentatively TRBD1 or TRBD2 (5 bases each). The CDR3 sequence is 16 residues long. Germline assignment: CDR1 DFQATT and CDR2 SNEGSKA (reference sequence). Trimming removed 2 bases from V and 5 bases from J, with 19 bases in between. The CDR3 coding sequence is TGCAGTGCTAGATCCCCGGGGCAGAGGATCCACAATGAGCAGTTCTTC. Translating gives CSARSPGQRIHNEQFF.

Only a few counts were recorded for this clonotype. The chain couples TRBV7-9 to TRBJ1-1; a weak D match, TRBD1 (5 bases). Trimming left V 2 bases short and J 3 bases short, with 10 bases between. The CDR3 spans 14 residues. The germline V gene has CDR1 SEHNR and CDR2 FQNEAQ (reference sequence). The CDR3: CASSLQGPDTEAFF. In nucleotides, the CDR3 is TGTGCCAGCAGCTTACAGGGACCTGACACTGAAGCTTTCTTT.

This clonotype has at least ten counts. The J gene is TRBJ2-7, the V gene TRBV18; 9 bases are a match to TRBD1. This CDR3 contains 13 residues. The germline CDR1 and CDR2 sequences are KGHSH and LQKENI. J gave up 6 bases and V 5 bases, and 5 bases lay outside the gene matches. Here the CDR3 reads CASSGTGSPEQYF. CDR3 DNA sequence: TGTGCCAGCTCAGGGACAGGGAGCCCCGAGCAGTACTTC.

This clonotype was counted ten times or more. The chain recombines TRBV15 with TRBJ2-7, with 7 bases that match TRBD1. V was clipped by 3 bases and J by 1 base; unmatched bases: 0. The CDR3 length is 13 residues. CDR1 and CDR2 (germline): LNHNV, YYDKDF (reference sequence). DNA of the CDR3: TGTGCCACCAGCAGGGACAGGTCCTACGAGCAGTACTTC. This gives the protein CATSRDRSYEQYF.

The chain carries TRBV4-1 and TRBJ2-7; unclear D gene. The length of the CDR3 is 15 residues. Germline V gene sequence: CDR1 MGHRA, CDR2 YSYEKL. Trimming removed 0 bases from V and 6 bases from J, with 15 bases in between. CDR3 residues: CASSQDLGEVGEQYF. The CDR3 bases are TGCGCCAGCAGCCAAGATCTCGGCGAGGTGGGCGAGCAGTACTTC.

This clonotype was detected many times. CDR3 sequence: CATSDLGPQGNQPQHF. The CDR3 nucleotides are TGTGCCACCAGTGATTTGGGTCCTCAGGGAAATCAGCCCCAGCATTTT. The chain recombines TRBV24-1 with TRBJ1-5, with a possible D match to TRBD1 (5 bases). Per germline, CDR1 KGHDR and CDR2 SFDVKD. V lost 0 bases to trimming and J lost 4 bases, with 12 bases between them. This CDR3 is built from 16 residues.

The chain combines TRBV6-1 with TRBJ2-1; TRBD2 might be the D (7 bases). CDR1 is MNHNS and CDR2 is SASEGT in the germline V gene. V shed 10 bases and J shed 7 bases, with 14 bases lying between them. The CDR3 runs to 12 residues. CDR3 nucleotides: TGTGCCACCAATCGGGGGGCAAATGAGCAGTTCTTC. Its translation is CATNRGANEQFF.

This clonotype was observed at least ten times. This chain connects TRBV5-1 to TRBJ2-5; tentatively, D is TRBD1 (6 bases). Germline loops: CDR1 SGHRS, CDR2 YFSETQ. V was clipped by 10 bases and J by 2 bases, with 18 bases between them. The CDR3 consists of 14 residues. The CDR3 bases are TGCGCCTCAAACACAGGGCTCCTTCAAGAGACCCAGTACTTC. Residues: CASNTGLLQETQYF.

The V call is TRBV15, the J call TRBJ1-2; D is possibly TRBD1 (6 bases). Germline lookup yields CDR1 LNHNV and CDR2 YYDKDF (reference sequence). The CDR3 runs to 17 residues. Trimming removed 0 bases from V and 7 bases from J, with 21 bases in between. CDR3 in amino acids: CATSRDTSGTMDGGYTF. The CDR3 DNA reads as TGTGCCACCAGCAGAGATACGTCCGGGACAATGGATGGTGGCTACACCTTC.

The DNA for the CDR3 is TGTGCCAGCAGCTTAAAAGGACAGGGCTCCTACGAGCAGTACTTC. This encodes CASSLKGQGSYEQYF. The chain carries TRBV7-3 and TRBJ2-7, with 8 bases aligning to TRBD1. The CDR3 contains 15 residues. The junction had 2 bases not matched to a gene; V was cut back by 1 base and J by 0 bases. CDR1 SGHTA and CDR2 FQGTGA come from the germline V gene.

This clonotype was observed many times. The chain recombines TRBV5-1 with TRBJ2-3; 7 nucleotides agree with TRBD1. V shed 6 bases and J 6 bases; nucleotides not matched to a gene: 10. This CDR3 contains 14 residues. The germline V gene encodes CDR1 SGHRS and CDR2 YFSETQ. DNA of the CDR3: TGCGCCAGCAATCTGGGACAGCTAGAGGATACGCAGTATTTT. Its protein is CASNLGQLEDTQYF.

As to this clonotype: A much larger clone lies a single base off, so this may be a read error. The rearrangement links TRBV4-1 to TRBJ1-6; D unclear. This CDR3 contains 16 residues. Germline V gives CDR1 MGHRA, CDR2 YSYEKL. CDR3 sequence (DNA): TGCGCCAGCAGCCAAGAGGTGCCAGGATTTAATTCACCCCTCCGCTTT. It specifies CASSQEVPGFNSPLRF.

V is TRBV19 and J is TRBJ2-7; 7 bases are a match to TRBD2. This CDR3 comprises 15 residues. The V segment lost 3 bases and the J segment 1 base; nucleotides outside the gene matches: 6. Germline V lookup: CDR1 LNHDA, CDR2 SQIVND (reference sequence). Here the CDR3 reads CASSISLAESYEQYF. For the CDR3, the DNA is TGTGCCAGTAGTATTAGCCTAGCGGAATCCTACGAGCAGTACTTC.

A word on this clonotype: This CDR3 is missing its conserved last phenylalanine or tryptophan, likely due to a read error. The CDR3 spells CAINSAGGSTGELFI. The CDR3 DNA sequence: TGTGCCATCAATTCGGCGGGAGGAAGCACCGGGGAGCTGTTTATT. The rearrangement uses TRBV10-3 and TRBJ2-2, with 8 nucleotides matching TRBD2. The germline gives CDR1 ENHRY, CDR2 SYGVKD. The V gene end was trimmed by 7 bases and the J gene end by 4 bases; junction bases not matched to a gene: 8. The CDR3 is made up of 15 amino acids.